A selection of T cell receptor beta chains follows, all from one sample in a study of blood T cell repertoires in COVID-19. Sequenced by immunoSEQ multiplex PCR; TCRdb stores in-frame clones only, minus some. Here the sample spans 100,000 to 150,000 clones, approximately 81% being singletons. Material for sequencing was peripheral blood. These receptors all stem from a man older than 75 with COVID-19, enrolled during active disease. CDR3s include the opening cysteine and the closing phenylalanine or tryptophan. Fields, in order: V gene, D gene, clone size, J gene, CDR3 length, CDR3 protein. D genes are given only for firm matches. The size entry is marked missing in some rows and otherwise reads once, few, many or a size class.

TRBV2,TRBD1,NA,TRBJ2-3,16,CASSEGQGTGTDTQYF
TRBV5-1,NA,few,TRBJ1-5,17,CASSLGIRTAIIKPQHF
TRBV3-1/TRBV3-2,NA,NA,TRBJ2-1,15,CASSQVRSSYNEQFF
TRBV16,TRBD1,NA,TRBJ1-1,14,CASSLQGAATEAFF
TRBV18,NA,NA,TRBJ2-4,15,CASSITPGADNIQYF
TRBV18,TRBD1,NA,TRBJ1-5,15,CASSPGTGVNQPQHF
TRBV4-1,TRBD2,NA,TRBJ2-7,18,CASSQETGLAGETYEQYF
TRBV7-3,NA,NA,TRBJ2-3,14,CASSFNQGQDTQYF
TRBV7-9,NA,NA,TRBJ1-5,14,CASSLEAGWQPQHF
TRBV3-1/TRBV3-2,NA,many,TRBJ1-5,13,CASSQDRDQPQHF
TRBV5-8,NA,NA,TRBJ1-5,15,CASSLGEGRSQPQHF
TRBV28,NA,NA,TRBJ1-6,14,CASSLLLHNSPLHF
TRBV7-2,NA,NA,TRBJ2-7,11,CASSLETEQYF
TRBV5-1,TRBD2,once,TRBJ2-7,16,CASSLEILAGVGEQYF
TRBV28,TRBD1,NA,TRBJ2-6,18,CASSSHKGQGDGANVLTF
TRBV9,TRBD1,NA,TRBJ1-4,16,CASSAKGTVYNEKLFF
TRBV18,TRBD2,NA,TRBJ2-7,14,CASSPTAGESEQYF
TRBV28,NA,NA,TRBJ1-5,15,CASSDQEGRWQPQHF
TRBV20-1,TRBD1,NA,TRBJ2-4,17,CSAGGQGATRAKNIQYF
TRBV6-6,NA,NA,TRBJ1-2,10,CASSQTGYTF
TRBV27,NA,NA,TRBJ1-6,15,CASSFARVFGSPLHF
TRBV27,NA,NA,TRBJ2-5,14,CASSSGRFRETQYF
TRBV15,NA,NA,TRBJ2-7,14,CATSRDTFSYEQYF
TRBV15,NA,NA,TRBJ2-2,14,CATRQTANTGELFF
TRBV7-2,NA,NA,TRBJ1-2,15,CASSLVAGLDYGYTF
TRBV28,NA,NA,TRBJ1-4,14,CASSLDRPNEKLFF
TRBV18,NA,NA,TRBJ1-2,15,CASSTSGGANYGYTF
TRBV28,NA,NA,TRBJ1-5,15,CASSLSSGGNQPQHF
TRBV3-1/TRBV3-2,NA,NA,TRBJ1-2,14,CASSQSGGSYGYTF
TRBV4-2,NA,NA,TRBJ2-7,15,CASSQGFRGGYEQYF
TRBV21-1,NA,NA,TRBJ2-1,15,CASIISGRAVNEQFF
TRBV4-1,TRBD2,NA,TRBJ2-2,18,CASSQWWAGGSNTGELFF
TRBV19,NA,NA,TRBJ1-1,14,CASSINTGTTEAFF
TRBV30,NA,once,TRBJ1-3,17,CAWSVRHPGFSGNTIYF
TRBV2,NA,NA,TRBJ1-5,14,CASRGLPSNQPQHF
TRBV28,TRBD1,NA,TRBJ1-1,15,CASSTAGTANTEAFF
TRBV27,TRBD2,once,TRBJ2-2,18,CASSLSRTSGRAAGELFF
TRBV18,NA,few,TRBJ1-4,14,CASSPSGAGEKLFF
TRBV4-1,TRBD2,NA,TRBJ2-7,15,CASSQEGAGTYEQYF
TRBV19,NA,NA,TRBJ2-6,14,CASSPRGGANVLTF
TRBV28,TRBD2,medium-sized,TRBJ2-7,16,CASTISGSPFTYEQYF
TRBV29-1,TRBD2,NA,TRBJ2-3,14,CSVETSGISDTQYF
TRBV5-5,NA,NA,TRBJ2-7,14,CASSIQRGTYEQYF
TRBV6-5,NA,NA,TRBJ1-1,14,CASSYKGWNTEAFF
TRBV2,NA,NA,TRBJ1-1,15,CASSPNELRDTEAFF
TRBV2,NA,NA,TRBJ2-3,15,CASSEFVADTDTQYF
TRBV6-1,TRBD2,NA,TRBJ2-5,18,CASSEFRTSGAYQETQYF
TRBV7-3,TRBD2,NA,TRBJ2-2,18,CASSKTPGTSGDTGELFF
TRBV5-1,NA,NA,TRBJ2-6,16,CASSLYGSAGANVLTF
TRBV27,TRBD1,NA,TRBJ2-7,15,CASSLGNRGVYEQYF
TRBV5-1,NA,NA,TRBJ1-1,15,CASRTGSLGSTEAFF
TRBV5-1,TRBD1,NA,TRBJ1-6,16,CASSLDRGPGESPLHF
TRBV10-3,NA,NA,TRBJ2-2,14,CAIADRRRGGELFF
TRBV18,NA,NA,TRBJ1-5,15,CASSPQGNSNQPQHF
TRBV10-3,TRBD1,NA,TRBJ2-1,17,CAISDVRQGARYNEQFF
TRBV3-1/TRBV3-2,NA,NA,TRBJ1-1,15,CASSPVVGGRAEAFF
TRBV19,TRBD1,NA,TRBJ2-6,18,CASSPQGDGPSGANVLTF